The entry below gives a single T cell receptor beta chain sequence along with its context. The data originate from a study of blood T cell repertoires in COVID-19. For the study at large: There were acute and convalescent COVID-19 samples, and they came from the United States, Italy and Spain. T cells, B-cell-depleted T cells, or PBMCs provided the cDNA or gDNA that served as material.

Original handling: Amplification of reference gene primers was used by the study to estimate nucleated cell counts. Profiling relied on immunoSEQ multiplex PCR, and the TCRdb table lists in-frame clones only, not all of them. V, J and clone size are those of that table, while D and trimming were read from the DNA. The table has fewer than 90,000 clones, about 90% seen once; the top ten hold about 15%. In germline, CDR1 is SGHTA, CDR2 FQGNSA. Unmatched junction bases numbered 6, after V lost 5 bases and J lost 2 bases. The CDR3 runs 15 residues. The source is a man aged 80 or over in a cohort sampled during active COVID-19. This rearrangement joins TRBV7-2 to TRBJ2-3; 8 bases match TRBD2. Material: peripheral blood. The DNA of the CDR3 is TGTGCCAGCAGCGCCAGCGGGGGCCTCACAGATACGCAGTATTTT. Translated: CASSASGGLTDTQYF.